The TCR beta chain described here comes from a study of blood T cell repertoires in COVID-19. Authors' methods: Reference gene primer amplification yielded estimated nucleated cell counts. The method was immunoSEQ multiplex PCR; TCRdb's version includes in-frame clones alone and lacks a portion of them. V and J calls and clone size follow that table, whereas D and trimming were derived from the DNA. The table has fewer than 150,000 clones, around 79% seen once; the top ten hold around 2.3%. V was clipped by 6 bases and J by 2 bases; unmatched bases: 7. Germline V gives CDR1 LNHDA, CDR2 SQIVND (reference sequence). The CDR3 extends over 15 amino acids.

This TCR was recovered from a man in his forties or fifties with acute or convalescent COVID-19. The sequencing input was peripheral blood. The genes are TRBV19 and TRBJ1-5, with 7 bases that match TRBD1. The CDR3, as DNA: TGTGCCAGTAGCGTAGGACAGGCGCGCAATCAGCCCCAGCATTTT. Residues: CASSVGQARNQPQHF.